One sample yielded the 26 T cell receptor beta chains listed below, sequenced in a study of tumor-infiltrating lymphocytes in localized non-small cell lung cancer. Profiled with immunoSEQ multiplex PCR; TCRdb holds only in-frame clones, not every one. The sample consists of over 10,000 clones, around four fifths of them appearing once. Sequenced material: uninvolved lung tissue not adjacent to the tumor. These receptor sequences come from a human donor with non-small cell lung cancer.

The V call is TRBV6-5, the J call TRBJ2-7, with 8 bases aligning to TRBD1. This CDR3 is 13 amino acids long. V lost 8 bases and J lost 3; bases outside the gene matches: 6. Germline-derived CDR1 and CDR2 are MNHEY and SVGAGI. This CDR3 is CASSGGVRYEQYF. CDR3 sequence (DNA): TGTGCCAGCTCAGGGGGCGTTCGCTACGAGCAGTACTTC.

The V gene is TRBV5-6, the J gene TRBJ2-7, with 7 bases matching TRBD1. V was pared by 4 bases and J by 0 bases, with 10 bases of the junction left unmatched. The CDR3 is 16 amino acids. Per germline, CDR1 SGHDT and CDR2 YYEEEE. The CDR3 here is CASSRRRGGYSYEQYF. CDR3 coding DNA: TGTGCCAGCAGCCGGCGAAGAGGGGGCTACTCCTACGAGCAGTACTTC. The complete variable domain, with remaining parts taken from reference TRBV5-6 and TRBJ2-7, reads DAGVTQSPTHLIKTRGQQVTLRCSPKSGHDTVSWYQQALGQGPQFIFQYYEEEERQRGNFPDRFSGHQFPNYSSELNVNALLLGDSALYLCASSRRRGGYSYEQYFGPGTRLTVT.

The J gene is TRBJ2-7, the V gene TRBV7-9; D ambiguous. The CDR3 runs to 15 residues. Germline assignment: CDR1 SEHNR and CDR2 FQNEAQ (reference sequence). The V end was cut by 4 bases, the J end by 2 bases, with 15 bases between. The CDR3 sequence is CASSSLQEIPYEQYF. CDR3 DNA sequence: TGTGCCAGCAGCTCCCTGCAGGAGATTCCCTACGAGCAGTACTTC.

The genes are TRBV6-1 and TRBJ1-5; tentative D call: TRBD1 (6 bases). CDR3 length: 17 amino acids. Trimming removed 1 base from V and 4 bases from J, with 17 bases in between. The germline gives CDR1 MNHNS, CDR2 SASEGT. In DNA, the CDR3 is TGTGCCAGCAGTGAAGGCGGAGGGGGAGGGATGAATCAGCCCCAGCATTTT. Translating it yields CASSEGGGGGMNQPQHF.

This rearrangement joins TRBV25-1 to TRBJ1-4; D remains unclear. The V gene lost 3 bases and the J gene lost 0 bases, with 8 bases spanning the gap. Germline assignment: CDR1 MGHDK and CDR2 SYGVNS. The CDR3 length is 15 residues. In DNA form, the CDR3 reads TGTGCCAGCAGTGACCAGGTGGCAACTAATGAAAAACTGTTTTTT. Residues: CASSDQVATNEKLFF.

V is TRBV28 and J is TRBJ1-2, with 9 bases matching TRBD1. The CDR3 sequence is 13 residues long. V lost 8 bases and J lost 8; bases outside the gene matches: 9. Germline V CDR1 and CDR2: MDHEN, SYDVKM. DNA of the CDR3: TGTGCCAGCGTCCGGGACAGGGCGATGGGCTACACCTTC. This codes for CASVRDRAMGYTF.

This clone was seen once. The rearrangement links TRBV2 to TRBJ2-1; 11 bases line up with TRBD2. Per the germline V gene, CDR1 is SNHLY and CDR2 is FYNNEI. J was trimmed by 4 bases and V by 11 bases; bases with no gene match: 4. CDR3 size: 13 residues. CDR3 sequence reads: CASGLAVYNEQFF. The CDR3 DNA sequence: TGTGCCTCGGGACTAGCGGTTTACAATGAGCAGTTCTTC. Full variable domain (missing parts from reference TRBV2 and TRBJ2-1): EPEVTQTPSHQVTQMGQEVILRCVPISNHLYFYWYRQILGQKVEFLVSFYNNEISEKSEIFDDQFSVERPDGSNFTLKIRSTKLEDSAMYFCASGLAVYNEQFFGPGTRLTVL.

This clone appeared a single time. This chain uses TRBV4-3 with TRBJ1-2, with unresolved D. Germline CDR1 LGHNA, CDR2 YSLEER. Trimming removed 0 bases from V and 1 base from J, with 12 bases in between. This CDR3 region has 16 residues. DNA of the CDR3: TGCGCCAGCAGCCAAGAACTGGCGACCGTTAACTATGGCTACACCTTC. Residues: CASSQELATVNYGYTF.

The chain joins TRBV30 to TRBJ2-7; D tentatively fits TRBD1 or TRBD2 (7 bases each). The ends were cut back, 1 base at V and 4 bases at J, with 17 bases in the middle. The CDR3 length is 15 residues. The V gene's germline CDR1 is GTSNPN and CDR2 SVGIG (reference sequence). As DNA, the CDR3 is TGTGCCTGGAGTGAAGGGGCAGGGGGGGGATACGAGCAGTACTTC. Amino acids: CAWSEGAGGGYEQYF. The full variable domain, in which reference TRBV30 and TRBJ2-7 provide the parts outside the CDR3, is SQTIHQWPATLVQPVGSPLSLECTVEGTSNPNLYWYRQAAGRGLQLLFYSVGIGQISSEVPQNLSASRPQDRQFILSSKKLLLSDSGFYLCAWSEGAGGGYEQYFGPGTRLTVT.

CDR3: CASSLGSGGEETQYF. DNA for the CDR3: TGCGCCAGCAGCCTAGGATCTGGAGGGGAAGAGACCCAGTACTTC. The rearrangement uses TRBV4-1 and TRBJ2-5; tentatively, D is TRBD2 (6 bases). This CDR3 region has 15 residues. The V and J ends lost 4 bases and 3 bases respectively, with 15 bases between them. CDR1 and CDR2 from the germline V gene are MGHRA and YSYEKL.

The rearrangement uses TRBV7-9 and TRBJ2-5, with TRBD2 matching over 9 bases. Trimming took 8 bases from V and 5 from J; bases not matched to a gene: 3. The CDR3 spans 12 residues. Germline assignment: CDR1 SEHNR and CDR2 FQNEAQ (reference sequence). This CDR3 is CASGTSWETQYF. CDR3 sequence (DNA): TGTGCCAGCGGGACTAGCTGGGAGACCCAGTACTTC.

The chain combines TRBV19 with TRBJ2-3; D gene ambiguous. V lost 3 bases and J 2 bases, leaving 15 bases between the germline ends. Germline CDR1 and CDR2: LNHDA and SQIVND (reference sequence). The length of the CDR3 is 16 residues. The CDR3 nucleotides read TGTGCCAGTAGTATTACGCTAGAATCGTACACAGATACGCAGTATTTT. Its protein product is CASSITLESYTDTQYF.

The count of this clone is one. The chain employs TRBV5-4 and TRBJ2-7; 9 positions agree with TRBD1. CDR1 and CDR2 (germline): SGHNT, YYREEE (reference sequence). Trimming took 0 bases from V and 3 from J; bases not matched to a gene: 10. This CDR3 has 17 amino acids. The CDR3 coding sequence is TGTGCCAGCAGCTTGGGCTTTCAGGGACAGGGATTCTACGAGCAGTACTTC. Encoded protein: CASSLGFQGQGFYEQYF.

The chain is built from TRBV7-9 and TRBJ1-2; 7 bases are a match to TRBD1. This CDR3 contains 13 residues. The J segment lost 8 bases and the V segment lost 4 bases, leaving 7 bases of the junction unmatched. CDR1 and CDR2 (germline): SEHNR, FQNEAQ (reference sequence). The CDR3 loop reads CASSSTGPRGYTF. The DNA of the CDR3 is TGTGCCAGCAGCTCGACAGGGCCCCGAGGCTACACCTTC.

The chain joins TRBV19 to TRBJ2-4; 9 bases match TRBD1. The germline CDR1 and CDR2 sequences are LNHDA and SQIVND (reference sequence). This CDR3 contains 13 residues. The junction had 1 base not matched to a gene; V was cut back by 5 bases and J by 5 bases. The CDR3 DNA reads TGTGCCAGTAGTGACAGGGGGGAAAACATTCAGTACTTC. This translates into CASSDRGENIQYF.

The CDR3 DNA reads as TGTGCCAGCAGAGACACCTCAACTAATGAAAAACTGTTTTTT. This sequence encodes CASRDTSTNEKLFF. J is TRBJ1-4 and V is TRBV6-5; D unclear. There are 14 residues in the CDR3. With 6 bases removed from V and 0 bases from J, the gap between germline ends came to 8 bases. Germline V gene sequence: CDR1 MNHEY, CDR2 SVGAGI.

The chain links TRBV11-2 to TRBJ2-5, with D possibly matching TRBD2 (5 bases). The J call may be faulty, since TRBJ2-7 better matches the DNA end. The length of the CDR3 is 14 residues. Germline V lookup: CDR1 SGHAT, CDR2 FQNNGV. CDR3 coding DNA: TGTGCCAGCAGCCGACTCCTCGGGGTGTACGAGCAGTACTTC. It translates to CASSRLLGVYEQYF.

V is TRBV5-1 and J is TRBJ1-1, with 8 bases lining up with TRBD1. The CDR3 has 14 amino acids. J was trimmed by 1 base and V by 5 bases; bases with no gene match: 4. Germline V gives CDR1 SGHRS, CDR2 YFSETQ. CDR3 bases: TGCGCCAGCAGGGAAGGGACAGGGAACACTGAAGCTTTCTTT. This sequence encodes CASREGTGNTEAFF.

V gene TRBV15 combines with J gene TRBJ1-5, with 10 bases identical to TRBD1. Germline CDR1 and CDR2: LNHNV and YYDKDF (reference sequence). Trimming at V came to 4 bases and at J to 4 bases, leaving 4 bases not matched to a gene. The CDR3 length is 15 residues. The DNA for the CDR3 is TGTGCCACCAGCAACCGGGACAGGGGAAATCAGCCCCAGCATTTT. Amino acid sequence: CATSNRDRGNQPQHF.

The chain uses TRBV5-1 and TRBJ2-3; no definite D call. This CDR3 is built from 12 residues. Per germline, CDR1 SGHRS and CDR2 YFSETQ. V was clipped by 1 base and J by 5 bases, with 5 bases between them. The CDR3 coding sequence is TGCGCCAGCAGCTTGAATGAAGATACGCAGTATTTT. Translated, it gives CASSLNEDTQYF.

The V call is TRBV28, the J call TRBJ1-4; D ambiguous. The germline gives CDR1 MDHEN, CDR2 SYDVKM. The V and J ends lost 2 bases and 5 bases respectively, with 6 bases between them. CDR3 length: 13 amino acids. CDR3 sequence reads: CASSLSQNEKLFF. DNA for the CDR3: TGTGCCAGCAGTTTAAGTCAGAATGAAAAACTGTTTTTT.

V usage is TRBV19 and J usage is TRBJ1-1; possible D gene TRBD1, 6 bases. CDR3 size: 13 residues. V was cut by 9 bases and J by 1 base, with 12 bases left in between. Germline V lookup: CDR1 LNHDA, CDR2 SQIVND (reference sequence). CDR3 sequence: CASKGGQNTEAFF. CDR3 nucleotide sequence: TGTGCCAGCAAGGGGGGCCAGAACACTGAAGCTTTCTTT.

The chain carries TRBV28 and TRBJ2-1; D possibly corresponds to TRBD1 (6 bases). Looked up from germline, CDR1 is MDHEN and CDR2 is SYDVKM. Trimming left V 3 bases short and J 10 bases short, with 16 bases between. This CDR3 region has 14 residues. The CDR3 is CASSFRGENEEQFF. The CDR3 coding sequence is TGTGCCAGCAGTTTCAGGGGAGAAAATGAGGAGCAGTTCTTC.

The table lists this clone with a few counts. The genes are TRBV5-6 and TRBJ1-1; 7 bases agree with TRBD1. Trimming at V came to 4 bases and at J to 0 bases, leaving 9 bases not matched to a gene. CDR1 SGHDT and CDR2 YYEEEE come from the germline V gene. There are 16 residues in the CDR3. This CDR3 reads CASSRGQLRLNTEAFF. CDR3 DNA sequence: TGTGCCAGCAGCCGGGGACAGCTTCGATTGAACACTGAAGCTTTCTTT.

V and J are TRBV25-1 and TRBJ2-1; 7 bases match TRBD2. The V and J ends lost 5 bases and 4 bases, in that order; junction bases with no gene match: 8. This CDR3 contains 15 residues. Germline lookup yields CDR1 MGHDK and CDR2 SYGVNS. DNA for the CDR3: TGTGCCAGCAGTCTCGGGGGGACTACATACAATGAGCAGTTCTTC. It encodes CASSLGGTTYNEQFF. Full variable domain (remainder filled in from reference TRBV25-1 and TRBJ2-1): EADIYQTPRYLVIGTGKKITLECSQTMGHDKMYWYQQDPGMELHLIHYSYGVNSTEKGDLSSESTVSRIRTEHFPLTLESARPSHTSQYLCASSLGGTTYNEQFFGPGTRLTVL.

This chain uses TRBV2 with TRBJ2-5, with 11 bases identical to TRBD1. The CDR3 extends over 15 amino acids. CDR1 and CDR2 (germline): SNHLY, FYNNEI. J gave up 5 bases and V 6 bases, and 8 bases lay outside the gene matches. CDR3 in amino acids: CASRPGTGGIETQYF. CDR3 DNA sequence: TGTGCCAGCAGGCCAGGGACAGGGGGGATCGAGACCCAGTACTTC.